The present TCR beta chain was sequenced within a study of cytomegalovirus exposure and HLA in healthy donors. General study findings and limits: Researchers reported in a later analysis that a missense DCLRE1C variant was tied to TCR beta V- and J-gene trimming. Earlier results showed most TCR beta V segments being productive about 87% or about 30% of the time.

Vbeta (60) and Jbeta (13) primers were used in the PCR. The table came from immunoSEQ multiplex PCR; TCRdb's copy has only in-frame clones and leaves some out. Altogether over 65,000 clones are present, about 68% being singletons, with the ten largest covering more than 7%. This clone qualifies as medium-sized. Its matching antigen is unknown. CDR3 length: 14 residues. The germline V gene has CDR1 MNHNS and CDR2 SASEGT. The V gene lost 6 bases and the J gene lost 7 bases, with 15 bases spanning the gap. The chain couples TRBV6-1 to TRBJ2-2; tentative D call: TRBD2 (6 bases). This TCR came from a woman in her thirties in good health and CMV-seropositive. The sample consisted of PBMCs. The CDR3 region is CASSGRPRDGELFF. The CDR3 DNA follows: TGTGCCAGCAGCGGGAGACCCCGTGACGGGGAGCTGTTTTTT.